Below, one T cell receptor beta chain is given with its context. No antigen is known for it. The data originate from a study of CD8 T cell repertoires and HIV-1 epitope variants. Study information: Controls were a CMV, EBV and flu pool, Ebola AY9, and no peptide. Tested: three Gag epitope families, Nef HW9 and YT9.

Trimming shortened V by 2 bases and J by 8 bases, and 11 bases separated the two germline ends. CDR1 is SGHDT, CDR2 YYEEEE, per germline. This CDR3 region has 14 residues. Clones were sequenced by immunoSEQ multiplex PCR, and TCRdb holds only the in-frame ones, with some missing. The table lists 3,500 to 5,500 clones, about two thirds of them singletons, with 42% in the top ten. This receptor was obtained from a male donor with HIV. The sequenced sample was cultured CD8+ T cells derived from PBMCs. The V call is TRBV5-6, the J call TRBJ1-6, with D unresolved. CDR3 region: CASSLWEEDSPLHF. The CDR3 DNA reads TGTGCCAGCAGCTTATGGGAGGAGGATTCACCCCTCCACTTT. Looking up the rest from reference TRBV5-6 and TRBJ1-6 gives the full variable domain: DAGVTQSPTHLIKTRGQQVTLRCSPKSGHDTVSWYQQALGQGPQFIFQYYEEEERQRGNFPDRFSGHQFPNYSSELNVNALLLGDSALYLCASSLWEEDSPLHFGNGTRLTVT.